The 30 T cell receptor beta chains listed next were all sequenced from one sample in a study. TCRdb itself ran the 5' RACE reads through MiXCR, one entry per CDR3 protein. The profile covers tens of thousands of distinct CDR3 sequences, with around 28% appearing a single time and 4% to 5% taken by the ten largest. Specimen: tumor-infiltrating memory CD4+ T cells sorted from the breast tumor. Subset in this sample: memory CD4+ T cells, CD4+CD45RO+CD25-. The receptors originated from a female donor with breast cancer.

The chain uses TRBV27 and TRBJ2-4, with 10 bases aligning to TRBD1. The J segment lost 9 bases and the V segment lost 4 bases, leaving 6 bases of the junction unmatched. CDR3 size: 14 residues. The germline V gene has CDR1 MNHEY and CDR2 SMNVEV (reference sequence). The CDR3 nucleotides read TGTGCCAGCAGTTCGACAGGGGGCGCTTTCATTCAGTACTTC. As protein: CASSSTGGAFIQYF.

The CDR3 coding sequence is TGTGCCAGCAGCGACGGGACAGCCCCCTTCAATGAGCAGTTCTTC. This encodes CASSDGTAPFNEQFF. This rearrangement joins TRBV9 to TRBJ2-1; 7 nucleotides line up with TRBD1. Germline assignment: CDR1 SGDLS and CDR2 YYNGEE. Trimming at V came to 3 bases and at J to 6 bases, leaving 9 bases not matched to a gene. This CDR3 is 15 amino acids long.

The chain couples TRBV20-1 to TRBJ2-5; no reliable D call. CDR1 DFQATT and CDR2 SNEGSKA come from the germline V gene (reference sequence). The CDR3 has 12 residues. V was shortened by 6 bases and J by 0 bases, with 8 bases between the two germline ends. CDR3 sequence (DNA): TGCAGTGCCCCACTTTACCAAGAGACCCAGTACTTC. Translation: CSAPLYQETQYF.

This clonotype was detected ten times or more. V usage is TRBV5-1 and J usage is TRBJ2-5; D gene uncertain. Trimming took off 4 bases at V and 1 base at J, with 11 bases between the two ends. Germline assignment: CDR1 SGHRS and CDR2 YFSETQ. The CDR3 has 14 amino acids. The CDR3 bases are TGCGCCAGCAGCGAGACACCGGCCCAAGAGACCCAGTACTTC. Its protein product is CASSETPAQETQYF. The full variable domain, completed using reference TRBV5-1 and TRBJ2-5, is KAGVTQTPRYLIKTRGQQVTLSCSPISGHRSVSWYQQTPGQGLQFLFEYFSETQRNKGNFPGRFSGRQFSNSRSEMNVSTLELGDSALYLCASSETPAQETQYFGPGTRLLVL.

The chain has TRBV5-1 and TRBJ2-2; D might be TRBD1 or TRBD2, each matching 5 bases. This CDR3 region has 15 residues. V was shortened by 4 bases and J by 3 bases, with 13 bases between the two germline ends. CDR1 and CDR2 (germline): SGHRS, YFSETQ. Here the CDR3 DNA reads TGCGCCAGCAGCGACAAAGGGGACGACACCGGGGAGCTGTTTTTT. The encoded protein is CASSDKGDDTGELFF.

The gene calls are TRBV5-1 and TRBJ2-2; a possible D gene is TRBD1 (5 bases). The germline V gene encodes CDR1 SGHRS and CDR2 YFSETQ. The germline V and J ends were trimmed by 5 bases and 1 base, with 9 bases remaining between them. The CDR3 is 14 residues long. The CDR3 loop is CASRSDRNTGELFF. The CDR3, as DNA: TGCGCCAGCAGATCAGACAGGAACACCGGGGAGCTGTTTTTT.

The J gene is TRBJ2-1, the V gene TRBV5-1, with a tentative D call TRBD2 (5 bases). CDR3 length: 14 residues. CDR1 is SGHRS and CDR2 is YFSETQ in the germline V gene. V shed 0 bases and J shed 4 bases, with 8 bases lying between them. CDR3 residues: CASSLDGEYNEQFF. In DNA, the CDR3 is TGCGCCAGCAGCTTGGACGGGGAATACAATGAGCAGTTCTTC.

The CDR3 region has the DNA TGTGCCAGCAGCTCGTGGACTAGCGGGCGCCTCGATCCTTGCAATGAGCAGTTCTTC. This translates into CASSSWTSGRLDPCNEQFF. This chain connects TRBV7-3 to TRBJ2-1; 11 bases match TRBD2. This CDR3 has 19 residues. V lost 4 bases and J lost 6; bases outside the gene matches: 17. Germline V gene lookup returns CDR1 SGHTA and CDR2 FQGTGA.

This chain uses TRBV6-5 with TRBJ2-7; D is unclear. The V end was cut by 7 bases, the J end by 9 bases, with 25 bases between. The CDR3 sequence is 15 residues long. The germline CDR1 and CDR2 sequences are MNHEY and SVGAGI. CDR3 sequence reads: CASTSSIFQFTLQYF. In DNA form, the CDR3 reads TGTGCCAGCACCTCTAGTATATTCCAATTCACCCTGCAGTACTTC.

The chain couples TRBV7-3 to TRBJ2-3, with 8 bases aligning to TRBD1. The CDR3 extends over 17 amino acids. V trimming: 3 bases; J trimming: 1 base; junction bases outside the gene matches: 9. Germline-derived CDR1 and CDR2 are SGHTA and FQGTGA. The CDR3 sequence: CASSLLGQGAGTDTQYF. The CDR3 DNA reads TGTGCCAGCAGCTTGCTTGGGCAGGGGGCGGGCACAGATACGCAGTATTTT.

The rearrangement uses TRBV25-1 and TRBJ2-3; 12 nucleotides agree with TRBD2. The germline CDR1 and CDR2 sequences are MGHDK and SYGVNS. J gave up 3 bases and V 2 bases, and 0 bases lay outside the gene matches. The CDR3 loop spans 15 amino acids. CDR3: CASSELAGGTDTQYF. The CDR3 coding sequence is TGTGCCAGCAGTGAACTAGCGGGAGGGACAGATACGCAGTATTTT.

This clonotype was counted a few times. The CDR3 coding sequence is TGTGCCAGCAGCTTGGAAGTAACAGATACGCAGTATTTT. Its protein product is CASSLEVTDTQYF. V is TRBV5-4 and J is TRBJ2-3; D remains ambiguous. Trimming pared 0 bases from V and 3 bases from J, leaving 5 bases between. This CDR3 is built from 13 residues. The V gene's germline CDR1 is SGHNT and CDR2 YYREEE (reference sequence).

There are a few counts of this clonotype. CDR3 residues: CASSLMEPRGLVTEAFF. The DNA of the CDR3 is TGTGCCAGCAGTTTAATGGAGCCCAGGGGGCTGGTCACTGAAGCTTTCTTT. V gene TRBV27 combines with J gene TRBJ1-1, with 8 bases matching TRBD1. Germline-derived CDR1 and CDR2 are MNHEY and SMNVEV (reference sequence). The CDR3 has 17 amino acids. The ends lost 2 bases at V and 4 bases at J; junction bases unmatched: 12.

The chain employs TRBV12-3 or TRBV12-4 and TRBJ1-5; D is ambiguous. The CDR3 extends over 13 amino acids. V lost 3 bases and J lost 4, with 7 bases in between. CDR3 nucleotides: TGTGCCAGCAGTTTCACAAATAATCAGCCCCAGCATTTT. This gives the protein CASSFTNNQPQHF.

This clonotype was picked up a small number of times. The J gene is TRBJ2-1, the V gene TRBV4-1; perhaps TRBD2 as D (6 bases). This CDR3 region has 16 residues. CDR1 and CDR2 from the germline V gene are MGHRA and YSYEKL. Trimming removed 4 bases at V and 0 bases at J, with 13 bases between. CDR3 residues: CASSRGTLSSYNEQFF. CDR3 DNA: TGCGCCAGCAGCCGCGGGACTCTTAGCTCCTACAATGAGCAGTTCTTC.

This clonotype appeared a few times. V usage is TRBV20-1 and J usage is TRBJ1-2; D gene ambiguous. This CDR3 region has 13 residues. Germline V CDR1 and CDR2: DFQATT, SNEGSKA (reference sequence). V lost 5 bases to trimming and J lost 5 bases, with 15 bases between them. CDR3 in DNA: TGCAGTGCTTATAAGACTCGGGAATATGGCTACACCTTC. This sequence encodes CSAYKTREYGYTF.

V usage is TRBV9 and J usage is TRBJ2-3; 10 bases fit TRBD2. V lost 3 bases, J lost 2 bases, and 6 bases stayed unmatched. The germline CDR1 and CDR2 sequences are SGDLS and YYNGEE. CDR3 length: 16 amino acids. The CDR3 loop reads CASSGSGGAATDTQYF. In nucleotides, the CDR3 is TGTGCCAGCAGCGGAAGCGGGGGGGCGGCCACAGATACGCAGTATTTT.

This chain links TRBV6-5 with TRBJ2-6, with D perhaps given as TRBD1 or TRBD2 (6 bases each). V lost 4 bases and J 0 bases, leaving 16 bases between the germline ends. Germline loops: CDR1 MNHEY, CDR2 SVGAGI. This CDR3 has 18 amino acids. CDR3 nucleotide sequence: TGTGCCAGCAGTTCGACAGGACTAAGGATCTCTGGGGCCAACGTCCTGACTTTC. It encodes CASSSTGLRISGANVLTF.

The genes are TRBV5-1 and TRBJ2-3, with 8 bases identical to TRBD1. The CDR3 has 15 residues. V gave up 5 bases and J gave up 1 base; unmatched junction bases: 6. CDR1 and CDR2 (germline): SGHRS, YFSETQ. DNA of the CDR3: TGCGCCAGCAGTTCCATGACAGGGGGCACAGATACGCAGTATTTT. It codes for CASSSMTGGTDTQYF.

The gene calls are TRBV27 and TRBJ2-5; 8 bases map to TRBD2. In germline, CDR1 is MNHEY, CDR2 SMNVEV (reference sequence). The CDR3 runs 14 residues. With 2 bases clipped from V and 4 bases from J, the junction kept 3 bases outside the gene matches. Written as DNA, the CDR3 is TGTGCCAGCAGTTTACTGGGGACTAGAGAGACCCAGTACTTC. Its protein is CASSLLGTRETQYF.

The V and J genes are TRBV7-3 and TRBJ2-1; 8 bases line up with TRBD2. The CDR3 covers 15 residues. Looked up from germline, CDR1 is SGHTA and CDR2 is FQGTGA. V trimming: 4 bases; J trimming: 6 bases; junction bases outside the gene matches: 8. CDR3 sequence reads: CASSSGLAILNEQFF. The CDR3, as DNA: TGTGCCAGCAGCTCAGGACTAGCAATTCTCAATGAGCAGTTCTTC.

The chain links TRBV12-3 or TRBV12-4 to TRBJ2-2; TRBD2 might be the D (6 bases). The CDR3 has 15 amino acids. V was trimmed by 4 bases and J by 6 bases, leaving 15 bases between them. CDR3 sequence reads: CASSWRAGPAGELFF. DNA for the CDR3: TGTGCCAGCAGTTGGAGGGCGGGGCCCGCCGGGGAGCTGTTTTTT.

This clonotype came up a few times. The rearrangement uses TRBV15 and TRBJ2-3, with D unclear. The CDR3 has 14 residues. With 3 bases removed from V and 6 bases from J, the gap between germline ends came to 13 bases. The germline CDR1 and CDR2 sequences are LNHNV and YYDKDF (reference sequence). Here the CDR3 reads CATSSTRGWDTQYF. CDR3 coding DNA: TGTGCCACCAGCAGTACAAGAGGCTGGGATACGCAGTATTTT. Full variable domain (outside the CDR3, taken from reference TRBV15 and TRBJ2-3): DAMVIQNPRYQVTQFGKPVTLSCSQTLNHNVMYWYQQKSSQAPKLLFHYYDKDFNNEADTPDNFQSRRPNTSFCFLDIRSPGLGDTAMYLCATSSTRGWDTQYFGPGTRLTVL.

For this clonotype: The junction and the germline gene differ at one end; a read error may be behind it. The rearrangement links TRBV29-1 to TRBJ2-7; no clear D. This CDR3 contains 11 residues. The V gene's germline CDR1 is SQVTM and CDR2 ANQGSEA. The CDR3 sequence: CSVKDSYEQYF. The CDR3 DNA reads TGCAGCGTTAAAGATAGCTACGAGCAGTACTTC.

The chain carries TRBV28 and TRBJ2-3; 8 bases agree with TRBD2. V was pared by 6 bases and J by 5 bases, with 4 bases of the junction left unmatched. This CDR3 is built from 13 residues. Germline loops: CDR1 MDHEN, CDR2 SYDVKM. The CDR3 nucleotides read TGTGCCAGCAGCCCCCGGGGGGGAGATACGCAGTATTTT. It translates to CASSPRGGDTQYF.

This chain links TRBV5-4 with TRBJ2-2; 7 positions match TRBD1. From germline, CDR1 is SGHNT and CDR2 YYREEE (reference sequence). The CDR3 length is 15 residues. V lost 3 bases, J lost 4 bases, and 6 bases stayed unmatched. The CDR3 protein is CASSSGQVLTGELFF. CDR3 nucleotide sequence: TGTGCCAGCAGCTCCGGACAGGTTCTCACCGGGGAGCTGTTTTTT.

This clonotype was counted only a few times. This rearrangement joins TRBV4-2 to TRBJ1-4, with 7 bases fitting TRBD1. This CDR3 spans 17 amino acids. Looked up from germline, CDR1 is LGHNA and CDR2 is YNFKEQ. V shed 4 bases and J 3 bases; nucleotides not matched to a gene: 11. The CDR3 DNA follows: TGTGCCAGCAGCCTGGGTCCTTTGGGGACAGCTAATGAAAAACTGTTTTTT. Residues: CASSLGPLGTANEKLFF.

As regards this clonotype: Sequence at one end of the junction differs from germline and may be a read error. This chain connects TRBV4-1 to TRBJ1-1; D is unclear. Germline values: CDR1 MGHRA, CDR2 YSYEKL. CDR3 length equals 18 residues. The CDR3 DNA follows: TGCGCCAGCAGTCAAGGCCCCCTGGGCAGAAACATGAACACTGAAGCTTTCTTT. Translation: CASSQGPLGRNMNTEAFF.

The chain links TRBV5-1 to TRBJ1-2, with D possibly being TRBD1 (5 bases). The V gene lost 0 bases and the J gene lost 6 bases, with 6 bases spanning the gap. The CDR3 is made up of 12 amino acids. Germline assignment: CDR1 SGHRS and CDR2 YFSETQ. CDR3 region: CASSLVGDGYTF. The CDR3 nucleotides are TGCGCCAGCAGCTTGGTAGGGGATGGCTACACCTTC. The full variable domain, with the rest looked up from reference TRBV5-1 and TRBJ1-2, is KAGVTQTPRYLIKTRGQQVTLSCSPISGHRSVSWYQQTPGQGLQFLFEYFSETQRNKGNFPGRFSGRQFSNSRSEMNVSTLELGDSALYLCASSLVGDGYTFGSGTRLTVV.

J is TRBJ2-5 and V is TRBV5-4; 12 bases agree with TRBD1. CDR1 is SGHNT and CDR2 is YYREEE in the germline V gene (reference sequence). Unmatched junction bases numbered 5, after V lost 3 bases and J lost 5 bases. CDR3 length: 15 residues. This CDR3 is CASSSRDRGRETQYF. CDR3 coding DNA: TGTGCCAGCAGCTCCAGGGACAGGGGGCGTGAGACCCAGTACTTC.